These 13 T cell receptor beta chains came from one sample sequenced in a study of regulatory T cells in long-lasting Graves disease. As to time point: persistent/refractory GD, antithyroid drugs over 5 years with positive TRAb. Extracted PBMC RNA gave rise to the TCR library. Both iRepertoire HTBI primers and Arm-PCR of CDR3 regions were used to build the TCR beta libraries. TCRdb reanalysed the multiplex PCR reads using MiXCR and keeps one entry per CDR3 protein. The sample yields around 400,000 distinct CDR3 sequences, around a quarter seen once. The sequencing here drew on peripheral blood mononuclear cells (PBMCs), taken when the disease was refractory, from a patient treated with antithyroid drugs. Source of these receptors: a female donor with Graves disease.

The gene calls are TRBV6-2 or TRBV6-3 and TRBJ2-2; 9 nucleotides agree with TRBD2. The V gene end was trimmed by 2 bases and the J gene end by 6 bases; junction bases not matched to a gene: 16. The CDR3 is 19 amino acids. Germline V gene data show CDR1 as MNHEY and CDR2 as SVGEGT. For the CDR3, the DNA is TGTGCCAGCAGTTACGTGATAGCGGGAGTTTCGCGGGTTGCCGGGGAGCTGTTTTTT. It specifies CASSYVIAGVSRVAGELFF.

This clonotype was found a few times. This chain uses TRBV6-2 or TRBV6-3 with TRBJ2-7; 7 nucleotides match TRBD2. The germline gives CDR1 MNHEY, CDR2 SVGEGT. The CDR3 has 15 amino acids. J gave up 7 bases and V 2 bases, and 11 bases lay outside the gene matches. The CDR3 is CASSYVGGGPSEQYF. The CDR3, as DNA: TGTGCCAGCAGTTACGTAGGCGGGGGTCCTTCGGAGCAGTACTTC.

In regard to this clonotype: A much larger clone differs by one base, so this may be a read error. The rearrangement joins TRBV28 to TRBJ1-1; 7 bases fit TRBD1. CDR3 size: 14 residues. Germline assignment: CDR1 MDHEN and CDR2 SYDVKM. Unmatched junction bases numbered 7, after V lost 5 bases and J lost 4 bases. The CDR3 spells CASSITGASTEAFF. CDR3 nucleotide sequence: TGTGCCAGCAGTATAACAGGGGCTAGCACTGAAGCTTTCTTT.

This rearrangement joins TRBV14 to TRBJ2-3; 7 bases are shared with TRBD2. V shed 4 bases, J shed 3 bases, and the junction held 7 bases outside the gene matches. CDR3 size: 15 residues. Germline loops: CDR1 SGHDN, CDR2 FVKESK. This chain's CDR3 is CASSPTPGRTDTQYF. The CDR3 DNA reads as TGTGCCAGCAGCCCCACCCCCGGGAGGACAGATACGCAGTATTTT.

The rearrangement joins TRBV10-3 to TRBJ1-2, with TRBD1 as a possible D gene (6 bases). Germline V lookup: CDR1 ENHRY, CDR2 SYGVKD. The CDR3 consists of 14 residues. V was pared by 1 base and J by 4 bases, with 10 bases between. CDR3 bases: TGTGCCATCAGTGAGTTTGCACAGGGCTATGGCTACACCTTC. This translates into CAISEFAQGYGYTF.

The gene calls are TRBV25-1 and TRBJ2-5; 7 bases agree with TRBD1. The CDR3 runs 13 residues. The germline V gene encodes CDR1 MGHDK and CDR2 SYGVNS. J was trimmed by 5 bases and V by 5 bases; bases with no gene match: 5. The CDR3 reads CASSRQGVETQYF. Here the CDR3 DNA reads TGTGCCAGCAGTAGACAGGGCGTCGAGACCCAGTACTTC.

This chain connects TRBV10-3 to TRBJ1-1; 7 positions match TRBD1. Germline V gives CDR1 ENHRY, CDR2 SYGVKD. The V gene end was trimmed by 6 bases and the J gene end by 2 bases; junction bases not matched to a gene: 9. The CDR3 totals 15 residues. CDR3 region: CAIRRGDSGNTEAFF. The DNA for the CDR3 is TGTGCCATCAGGCGGGGGGACAGCGGAAACACTGAAGCTTTCTTT.

The rearrangement joins TRBV5-4 to TRBJ2-5, with 7 nucleotides matching TRBD1. Germline-derived CDR1 and CDR2 are SGHNT and YYREEE (reference sequence). The junction had 11 bases not matched to a gene; V was cut back by 4 bases and J by 5 bases. CDR3 size: 15 residues. DNA of the CDR3: TGTGCCAGCAGCGGTGGACAGGCTTCGGGTGAGACCCAGTACTTC. Amino acid sequence: CASSGGQASGETQYF. The variable domain in full, completed from reference TRBV5-4 and TRBJ2-5, reads ETGVTQSPTHLIKTRGQQVTLRCSSQSGHNTVSWYQQALGQGPQFIFQYYREEENGRGNFPPRFSGLQFPNYSSELNVNALELDDSALYLCASSGGQASGETQYFGPGTRLLVL.

The rearrangement uses TRBV29-1 and TRBJ2-7; no reliable D call. From germline, CDR1 is SQVTM and CDR2 ANQGSEA. The CDR3 spans 11 residues. Trimming took 6 bases from V and 6 from J, leaving 12 bases between them. The CDR3 region is CSVDQVGEQYF. CDR3 DNA sequence: TGCAGCGTCGACCAGGTGGGCGAGCAGTACTTC.

The chain joins TRBV6-2 or TRBV6-3 to TRBJ1-5, with D perhaps TRBD1 (5 bases). This CDR3 is built from 20 residues. V was cut by 7 bases and J by 0 bases, with 28 bases left in between. Germline V CDR1 and CDR2: MNHEY, SVGEGT. CDR3 DNA: TGTGCCAGCACGAAAAACTTCAAAACCCCAGGGAACCCTAGCAATCAGCCCCAGCATTTT. Protein sequence: CASTKNFKTPGNPSNQPQHF.

This clonotype has a count of ten or more. J is TRBJ1-2 and V is TRBV28; D remains ambiguous. Trimming stripped 4 bases from V and 1 base from J, with 10 bases between. Germline V gene data show CDR1 as MDHEN and CDR2 as SYDVKM. The CDR3 runs 14 residues. In DNA, the CDR3 is TGTGCCAGCAGTTCCCCTGGGGATAACTATGGCTACACCTTC. Its translation is CASSSPGDNYGYTF.

This clonotype appeared a few times. The chain is built from TRBV6-2 or TRBV6-3 and TRBJ2-7; 11 nucleotides line up with TRBD2. The CDR3 runs to 17 residues. Germline lookup yields CDR1 MNHEY and CDR2 SVGEGT. The ends lost 6 bases at V and 2 bases at J; junction bases unmatched: 12. CDR3 DNA: TGTGCCAGCAGCAGACTCACCGGGACTAGCGGTACCTACGAGCAGTACTTC. This codes for CASSRLTGTSGTYEQYF.

At least ten counts were recorded for this clonotype. The chain has TRBV7-8 and TRBJ2-7; D may be TRBD1 (6 bases). Germline values: CDR1 SGHVS, CDR2 FQNEAQ. The CDR3 is 15 amino acids. The germline V and J ends were trimmed by 1 base and 3 bases, with 13 bases remaining between them. The CDR3 loop reads CASSLDAGAYYEQYF. The CDR3 DNA is TGTGCCAGCAGCTTAGACGCAGGGGCGTACTACGAGCAGTACTTC.